This T cell receptor beta chain was documented in a study of blood T cells in healthy people across ages. A second PCR, run for roughly 7 to 12 cycles, used a sample-barcoded 5' primer plus a J-beta primer mix. Each CDR3 protein gets one entry after TCRdb re-called the 5' RACE reads with MiXCR. The data hold about 720,000 distinct CDR3 sequences, with about 25% observed a single time. Whole-study results and caveats: Aged donors had fewer naive CD4+ cells and lower diversity than long-lived donors.

Germline loops: CDR1 SQVTM, CDR2 ANQGSEA. This CDR3 comprises 14 residues. Trimming took 4 bases from V and 1 from J, leaving 13 bases between them. As to this clonotype: Its antigen is still unknown.

Separately, the same data were catalogued under a study of T cells of mothers and their children. As that report states: Donation came from a few healthy Caucasian mothers together with their six children. Related mother-child pairs showed slightly, non-significantly higher overlap than unrelated pairs.

The genes are TRBV29-1 and TRBJ1-2; possible D gene TRBD1, 5 bases. This sequence was found in a boy younger than 18 in good health. Source material: blood. For the CDR3, the DNA is TGCAGCGTTGGTAGAGGGGAGGGTAACTATGGCTACACCTTC. Protein product: CSVGRGEGNYGYTF.